The entry that follows covers one T cell receptor beta chain sequence. Its specificity is not known. This sample is part of a study of shared clonotypes between healthy human individuals. Whole-study findings and limits: The four-donor shared clonotypes exceeded non-shared clonotypes in generation probability, with non-shared ones scoring lower.

Method: immunoSEQ multiplex PCR; TCRdb's copy keeps in-frame clones and lacks some. Of fewer than 200,000 clones listed, about 93% are singletons. The material sequenced was naive CD4+ T cells sorted from blood. Subset here: CD45RA+ positively selected. This clonotype originated in a woman in her 30s in good health.

CDR3 bases: TGTGCCAGCTCACCCCCTTGGCGGGACCGGTACAATGAGCAGTTCTTC. Translated: CASSPPWRDRYNEQFF. The chain couples TRBV18 to TRBJ2-1, with D perhaps matching TRBD2 (6 bases). V was cut by 3 bases and J by 4 bases, with 16 bases left in between. Germline V gene sequence: CDR1 KGHSH, CDR2 LQKENI. The CDR3 contains 16 residues.